The T cell receptor beta chain described here comes from a study of shared clonotypes between healthy human individuals. Study observations and caveats: In having few donors, the study represented limited genetic and exposure-history diversity. Sampling covered nothing but blood. Tissue TCR repertoires likely differ from those found in blood.

Some clones are missing from TCRdb's copy, which holds only in-frame ones; the method was immunoSEQ multiplex PCR. Here the sample spans roughly 400,000 clones, about 97% being singletons. Germline CDR1 and CDR2: MNHEY and SMNVEV (reference sequence). V lost 3 bases and J lost 3, with 3 bases in between. The CDR3 contains 12 residues. Details on this clone: Its antigen remains unidentified. Different DNA sequences within this sample yield the same CDR3.

Nashville, Tennessee was home to all donors, who were Caucasian adults. The V call is TRBV27, the J call TRBJ2-1, with no clear D. Specimen: memory CD8+ T cells sorted from blood. Noted subset: CD45RO+ cells pooled with CCR7-negative TemRA cells. The origin of this receptor is a young man in good health. CDR3 loop: CASSLGYNEQFF. The CDR3 DNA is TGTGCCAGCAGTTTGGGCTACAATGAGCAGTTCTTC.